A single sample gave rise to the 8 T cell receptor beta chains below, sequenced in a study of blood T cells in healthy people across ages. A second PCR, run for roughly 7 to 12 cycles, used a sample-barcoded 5' primer plus a J-beta primer mix. TCRdb re-analysed the 5' RACE reads in MiXCR, keeping a single row per CDR3 protein. The data hold over a million distinct CDR3 sequences, with 45% observed a single time. Sample: blood. These receptors were obtained from a woman between 55 and 75 years old in good health.

The sample holds one count of this clonotype. Compared with germline, one end of the junction differs, possibly owing to a read error. The chain recombines TRBV28 with TRBJ2-7; no firm D call. This CDR3 is 13 amino acids long. Germline V gene lookup returns CDR1 MDHEN and CDR2 SYDVKM. CDR3 DNA: TGTGTCAGCACCAAGAGGCCTTCCTACGAGCAGTACTTC. Protein product: CVSTKRPSYEQYF. The full variable domain, rest sourced from reference TRBV28 and TRBJ2-7, is DVKVTQSSRYLVKRTGEKVFLECVQDMDHENMFWYRQDPGLGLRLIYFSYDVKMKEKGDIPEGYSVSREKKERFSLILESASTNQTSMYLCVSTKRPSYEQYFGPGTRLTVT.

This clonotype was counted many times. The chain joins TRBV20-1 to TRBJ2-1; D remains unclear. The CDR3 length is 11 residues. V lost 7 bases and J 5 bases, leaving 9 bases between the germline ends. CDR1 is DFQATT and CDR2 is SNEGSKA in the germline V gene (reference sequence). CDR3 sequence (DNA): TGCAGTGTCGCTGGGGACAATGAGCAGTTCTTC. Amino acid sequence: CSVAGDNEQFF.

This clonotype turned up a few times. The chain uses TRBV2 and TRBJ1-2; D is undetermined. Germline V gives CDR1 SNHLY, CDR2 FYNNEI. CDR3 length: 14 amino acids. Trimming removed 1 base from V and 2 bases from J, with 8 bases in between. The CDR3 DNA is TGTGCCAGCAGTGAAGGGGCAGAGAACTATGGCTACACCTTC. This gives the protein CASSEGAENYGYTF.

This sequence joins TRBV27 and TRBJ2-3, with D tentatively TRBD2 (8 bases). The CDR3 sequence is 15 residues long. Trimming left V 5 bases short and J 4 bases short, with 16 bases between. Germline loops: CDR1 MNHEY, CDR2 SMNVEV (reference sequence). CDR3 amino acids: CASSPAGRGPDTQYF. The DNA of the CDR3 is TGTGCCAGCAGTCCCGCCGGGAGGGGGCCAGATACGCAGTATTTT.

This chain connects TRBV7-9 to TRBJ2-5; TRBD1 matches at 10 bases. This CDR3 has 15 residues. Trimming cost V 4 bases and J 7 bases; bases outside gene matches: 9. The germline V gene has CDR1 SEHNR and CDR2 FQNEAQ (reference sequence). This CDR3 reads CASSSDRGRAGTQYF. Written as DNA, the CDR3 is TGTGCCAGCAGCTCAGACAGGGGGCGAGCGGGGACCCAGTACTTC.

The chain carries TRBV2 and TRBJ2-5; D not certain. V lost 6 bases, J lost 2 bases, and 13 bases lay in between. The CDR3 extends over 14 amino acids. CDR1 SNHLY and CDR2 FYNNEI come from the germline V gene. The CDR3 protein is CASSRWHTQETQYF. The CDR3 nucleotides are TGTGCCAGCAGCCGGTGGCACACGCAAGAGACCCAGTACTTC.

The chain couples TRBV7-2 to TRBJ2-7; 10 bases align to TRBD1. CDR1 is SGHTA and CDR2 is FQGNSA in the germline V gene. V lost 1 base, J lost 4 bases, and 4 bases stayed unmatched. The CDR3 extends over 15 amino acids. Here the CDR3 reads CASSLGWDRGYEQYF. Here the CDR3 DNA reads TGTGCCAGCAGCTTAGGGTGGGACAGGGGTTACGAGCAGTACTTC.

This clonotype has a single count. The chain couples TRBV20-1 to TRBJ2-7; D gene ambiguous. The J call may be incorrect, as the DNA end agrees better with TRBJ2-4. CDR3 length: 11 residues. The germline gives CDR1 DFQATT, CDR2 SNEGSKA (reference sequence). CDR3: CSAREANIQYF. The DNA of the CDR3 is TGCAGTGCTAGAGAGGCCAACATTCAGTACTTC.